This passage covers 8 T cell receptor beta chains from one sample sequenced in a study of T cell responses to AZD1222 COVID-19 vaccine. Sequencing was performed with immunoSEQ multiplex PCR; in TCRdb, only in-frame clones are kept and a portion is missing. The sample carries about 150,000 clones, 85% to 95% recorded once. The sequences come from peripheral blood, collected on day 0 of AZD1222 vaccination. These receptors came from an adult in good health.

V usage is TRBV9 and J usage is TRBJ2-3; D might be TRBD1 (7 bases). The germline V and J ends were trimmed by 2 bases and 3 bases, with 16 bases remaining between them. The germline CDR1 and CDR2 sequences are SGDLS and YYNGEE. The CDR3 runs 16 residues. The CDR3 DNA follows: TGTGCCAGCAGCGTCGGAGGGGGCGCAGGGACAGATACGCAGTATTTT. This codes for CASSVGGGAGTDTQYF.

V is TRBV28 and J is TRBJ2-7; no reliable D call. CDR1 and CDR2 from the germline V gene are MDHEN and SYDVKM. Deletions cut 5 bases from V and 0 bases from J, with 5 bases between. This CDR3 comprises 12 residues. The CDR3 bases are TGTGCCAGCAGTAAGGCCTCCTACGAGCAGTACTTC. Translated: CASSKASYEQYF.

This chain uses TRBV5-1 with TRBJ2-7; 7 positions agree with TRBD2. The germline V gene encodes CDR1 SGHRS and CDR2 YFSETQ. The CDR3 sequence is 15 residues long. Trimming at V came to 2 bases and at J to 3 bases, leaving 8 bases not matched to a gene. The CDR3 DNA reads TGCGCCAGCAGCTTCCGACTAGCAGAGAACTACGAGCAGTACTTC. Translation: CASSFRLAENYEQYF. Supplemented by reference TRBV5-1 and TRBJ2-7, the full variable domain reads KAGVTQTPRYLIKTRGQQVTLSCSPISGHRSVSWYQQTPGQGLQFLFEYFSETQRNKGNFPGRFSGRQFSNSRSEMNVSTLELGDSALYLCASSFRLAENYEQYFGPGTRLTVT.

This chain links TRBV10-2 with TRBJ2-3; tentatively, D is TRBD1 (6 bases). Germline V gives CDR1 WSHSY, CDR2 SAAADI. Trimming cost V 6 bases and J 1 base, with 11 bases left between them. This CDR3 comprises 14 residues. The CDR3 is CASSSRQGTDTQYF. The CDR3 bases are TGCGCCAGCAGCTCCCGACAGGGCACAGATACGCAGTATTTT.

In this sample, this clone turned up once. This sequence joins TRBV12-3 or TRBV12-4 and TRBJ1-6, with TRBD1 as a possible D gene (6 bases). V was pared by 8 bases and J by 7 bases, with 12 bases between. This CDR3 is built from 13 residues. The DNA of the CDR3 is TGTGCCAGCGGCGAAAGGGGGAATTCACCCCTCCACTTT. Its protein product is CASGERGNSPLHF.

This rearrangement joins TRBV28 to TRBJ1-3, with D possibly being TRBD1 (5 bases). V dropped 5 bases and J dropped 0 bases, with 14 bases sitting between them. The germline CDR1 and CDR2 sequences are MDHEN and SYDVKM. This CDR3 has 16 amino acids. This CDR3 is CASSTWTTSSGNTIYF. The CDR3 DNA reads TGTGCCAGCAGTACTTGGACAACCAGCTCTGGAAACACCATATATTTT.

The gene calls are TRBV7-2 and TRBJ1-1; no clear D. This CDR3 region has 12 residues. Per the germline V gene, CDR1 is SGHTA and CDR2 is FQGNSA. V was cut by 3 bases and J by 5 bases, with 7 bases left in between. CDR3 sequence reads: CASSFVGTEAFF. In DNA, the CDR3 is TGTGCCAGCAGCTTCGTCGGGACTGAAGCTTTCTTT. Together with reference TRBV7-2 and TRBJ1-1, the CDR3 gives the full variable domain: GAGVSQSPSNKVTEKGKDVELRCDPISGHTALYWYRQSLGQGLEFLIYFQGNSAPDKSGLPSDRFSAERTGGSVSTLTIQRTQQEDSAVYLCASSFVGTEAFFGQGTRLTVV.

The chain links TRBV7-9 to TRBJ2-7; 7 nucleotides match TRBD1. The CDR3 spans 13 residues. Germline V gene sequence: CDR1 SEHNR, CDR2 FQNEAQ (reference sequence). The V gene end was trimmed by 2 bases and the J gene end by 4 bases; junction bases not matched to a gene: 2. CDR3 sequence reads: CASSLLQGYEQYF. CDR3 DNA sequence: TGTGCCAGCAGCTTATTACAGGGGTACGAGCAGTACTTC.